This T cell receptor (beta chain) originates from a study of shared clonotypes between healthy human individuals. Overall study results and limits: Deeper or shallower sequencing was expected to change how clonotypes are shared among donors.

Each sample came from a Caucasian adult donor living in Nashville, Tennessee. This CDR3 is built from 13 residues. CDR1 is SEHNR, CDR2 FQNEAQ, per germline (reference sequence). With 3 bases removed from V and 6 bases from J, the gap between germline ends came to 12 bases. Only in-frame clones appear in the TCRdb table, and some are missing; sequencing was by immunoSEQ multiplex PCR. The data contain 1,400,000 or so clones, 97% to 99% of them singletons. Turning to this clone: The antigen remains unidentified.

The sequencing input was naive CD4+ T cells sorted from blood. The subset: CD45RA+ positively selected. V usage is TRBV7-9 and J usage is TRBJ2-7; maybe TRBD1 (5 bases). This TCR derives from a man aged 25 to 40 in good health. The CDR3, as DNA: TGTGCCAGCAGCTTCGAAAGGGGTACCGAGCAGTACTTC. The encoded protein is CASSFERGTEQYF.